Below are 25 T cell receptor beta chains sequenced from a single sample in a study of blood T cell repertoires in COVID-19. Repertoires were generated with immunoSEQ multiplex PCR, while TCRdb's copy carries only in-frame clones and drops some. The top ten hold 15% of the sample, which has 200,000 to 250,000 clones, about 80% seen once. The sample was PBMCs or T cells enriched from blood (not recorded which). Receptor source: a man aged 40-55 years who had recovered from COVID-19.

V gene TRBV7-3 combines with J gene TRBJ1-1; no clear D. CDR1 is SGHTA and CDR2 is FQGTGA in the germline V gene. V gave up 4 bases and J gave up 7 bases, with 13 bases separating them. This CDR3 region has 13 residues. The CDR3 DNA reads as TGTGCCAGCAGCTCTAGGCGGGGTAGTGAAGCTTTCTTT. Its protein product is CASSSRRGSEAFF. Drawing the rest from reference TRBV7-3 and TRBJ1-1, the complete variable domain is GAGVSQTPSNKVTEKGKYVELRCDPISGHTALYWYRQSLGQGPEFLIYFQGTGAADDSGLPNDRFFAVRPEGSVSTLKIQRTERGDSAVYLCASSSRRGSEAFFGQGTRLTVV.

The DNA of the CDR3 is TGCGCCAGCAGCCATTTCGGTGTTGTCGAGCAAGAAGCTTTCTTT. It is translated as CASSHFGVVEQEAFF. The J gene is TRBJ1-1, the V gene TRBV4-1; unclear D gene. Looked up from germline, CDR1 is MGHRA and CDR2 is YSYEKL. This CDR3 contains 15 residues. Trimming took 3 bases from V and 8 from J, leaving 19 bases between them.

This CDR3 reads CAPGHGQIKDGYTF. CDR3 coding DNA: TGTGCCCCCGGACATGGACAGATAAAGGATGGCTACACCTTC. This chain connects TRBV24-1 to TRBJ1-2, with D maybe TRBD1 (6 bases). Germline V gives CDR1 KGHDR, CDR2 SFDVKD. There are 14 residues in the CDR3. With 12 bases removed from V and 6 bases from J, the gap between germline ends came to 22 bases.

This chain joins TRBV30 and TRBJ2-5; 12 bases align to TRBD2. V was pared by 1 base and J by 3 bases, with 15 bases of the junction left unmatched. Germline CDR1 reads GTSNPN; CDR2 reads SVGIG (reference sequence). This CDR3 contains 19 residues. CDR3 sequence: CAWSDPVGLAGSGEETQYF. The CDR3, as DNA: TGTGCCTGGAGTGACCCGGTAGGACTAGCGGGAAGCGGGGAAGAGACCCAGTACTTC.

This clone was counted once. The gene calls are TRBV4-2 and TRBJ2-7; 8 bases are a match to TRBD2. The CDR3 has 15 residues. Germline lookup yields CDR1 LGHNA and CDR2 YNFKEQ. The V and J ends lost 0 bases and 6 bases, in that order; junction bases with no gene match: 7. CDR3 residues: CASSQDERERREQYF. The CDR3 nucleotides read TGTGCCAGCAGCCAAGATGAGCGGGAGCGGCGCGAGCAGTACTTC.

This clone turned up a few times. The rearrangement uses TRBV3-1 (or the pseudogene TRBV3-2) and TRBJ2-3; TRBD1 might be the D (6 bases). Deletions cut 4 bases from V and 4 bases from J, with 15 bases between. The CDR3 is 15 residues long. Germline V gene lookup returns CDR1 LGHDT and CDR2 YNNKEL (reference sequence). The CDR3 sequence: CASSLRAGTSDTQYF. CDR3 DNA sequence: TGTGCCAGCAGCCTTCGGGCAGGGACATCAGATACGCAGTATTTT.

The V gene is TRBV7-3, the J gene TRBJ2-2; a possible D gene is TRBD2 (5 bases). The CDR3 sequence is 14 residues long. Between the trimmed V and J ends, which lost 3 bases and 4 bases, there was a span of 9 bases. Germline CDR1 reads SGHTA; CDR2 reads FQGTGA. CDR3 loop: CASSFERSTGELFF. CDR3 nucleotides: TGTGCCAGCAGCTTCGAGCGGAGCACCGGGGAGCTGTTTTTT.

This chain links TRBV28 with TRBJ1-2; 8 bases match TRBD1. Germline V gene lookup returns CDR1 MDHEN and CDR2 SYDVKM. The CDR3 sequence is 19 residues long. The junction had 15 bases not matched to a gene; V was cut back by 3 bases and J by 0 bases. CDR3 coding DNA: TGTGCCAGCAGTTTTCCCCGACAGGGGCCACCAAGTGCTAACTATGGCTACACCTTC. Its protein product is CASSFPRQGPPSANYGYTF.

This chain uses TRBV6-5 with TRBJ1-5, with no clear D. Trimming removed 2 bases at V and 0 bases at J, with 8 bases between. CDR1 is MNHEY, CDR2 SVGAGI, per germline. The CDR3 sequence is 15 residues long. CDR3 coding DNA: TGTGCCAGCAGTTACAGGCAGGATAGCAATCAGCCCCAGCATTTT. Amino acid sequence: CASSYRQDSNQPQHF.

CDR3 sequence reads: CASSDSVLHDYPRDTQYF. CDR3 bases: TGTGCCAGCAGTGACTCGGTCCTTCACGACTACCCCAGAGATACGCAGTATTTT. This rearrangement joins TRBV6-4 to TRBJ2-3; possibly TRBD2 for D (5 bases). CDR3 length equals 18 residues. The V gene's germline CDR1 is MRHNA and CDR2 SNTAGT. Between the trimmed V and J ends, which lost 0 bases and 5 bases, there was a span of 21 bases.

V usage is TRBV5-6 and J usage is TRBJ2-1, with a weak D call TRBD2 (5 bases). Per the germline V gene, CDR1 is SGHDT and CDR2 is YYEEEE. This CDR3 has 16 amino acids. Trimming cost V 0 bases and J 15 bases, with 25 bases left between them. The CDR3 protein is CASSLGVTNPGLRGFF. The CDR3 DNA follows: TGTGCCAGCAGCTTGGGAGTGACCAATCCAGGACTCCGGGGGTTCTTC.

This sequence joins TRBV9 and TRBJ1-3; 12 positions match TRBD1. The trim removed 4 bases at V and 2 bases at J, leaving 4 bases unmatched. The CDR3 loop spans 16 amino acids. Germline lookup yields CDR1 SGDLS and CDR2 YYNGEE. The CDR3 loop is CASSPGTGGTGNTIYF. The CDR3 DNA follows: TGTGCCAGCAGCCCCGGGACAGGGGGCACTGGAAACACCATATATTTT.

This clone was counted a single time. The chain combines TRBV3-1 (or the pseudogene TRBV3-2) with TRBJ2-7; the D is unclear. CDR3 length: 12 amino acids. Looked up from germline, CDR1 is LGHDT and CDR2 is YNNKEL (reference sequence). V lost 4 bases to trimming and J lost 2 bases, with 6 bases between them. CDR3 sequence (DNA): TGTGCCAGCAGCCGGTACACCTACGAGCAGTACTTC. Encoded protein: CASSRYTYEQYF.

The V and J genes are TRBV9 and TRBJ2-2; 9 bases align to TRBD1. V was clipped by 3 bases and J by 7 bases; unmatched bases: 4. Germline-derived CDR1 and CDR2 are SGDLS and YYNGEE. The CDR3 is 14 amino acids. This CDR3 is CASSEYRGHGELFF. The CDR3, as DNA: TGTGCCAGCAGCGAATACAGGGGGCACGGGGAGCTGTTTTTT. Complete variable domain (other parts from reference TRBV9 and TRBJ2-2): DSGVTQTPKHLITATGQRVTLRCSPRSGDLSVYWYQQSLDQGLQFLIQYYNGEERAKGNILERFSAQQFPDLHSELNLSSLELGDSALYFCASSEYRGHGELFFGEGSRLTVL.

CDR3 sequence reads: CASKPGTGGYEQYF. The CDR3 DNA follows: TGTGCCAGCAAACCCGGGACAGGGGGCTACGAGCAGTACTTC. The chain is built from TRBV6-1 and TRBJ2-7, with 11 bases aligning to TRBD1. CDR1 is MNHNS, CDR2 SASEGT, per germline. The junction had 5 bases not matched to a gene; V was cut back by 7 bases and J by 3 bases. CDR3 length equals 14 residues.

This chain connects TRBV6-5 to TRBJ1-5; 7 bases are shared with TRBD1. The CDR3 covers 13 residues. Germline CDR1 MNHEY, CDR2 SVGAGI. V lost 2 bases and J lost 5; bases outside the gene matches: 0. CDR3 region: CASSYDRDQPQHF. CDR3 nucleotides: TGTGCCAGCAGTTACGACAGGGATCAGCCCCAGCATTTT.

This chain uses TRBV4-2 with TRBJ2-1; a weak D match, TRBD2 (5 bases). Between the trimmed V and J ends, which lost 3 bases and 9 bases, there was a span of 6 bases. Germline V gene data show CDR1 as LGHNA and CDR2 as YNFKEQ. The CDR3 runs to 11 residues. Here the CDR3 DNA reads TGTGCCAGCAGCCAGGGAGTTGAGCAGTTCTTC. Its translation is CASSQGVEQFF.

The chain carries TRBV28 and TRBJ2-5, with 9 bases that match TRBD2. Germline assignment: CDR1 MDHEN and CDR2 SYDVKM. The length of the CDR3 is 15 residues. V trimming: 6 bases; J trimming: 5 bases; junction bases outside the gene matches: 10. CDR3 sequence reads: CASSLTGSGGETQYF. CDR3 nucleotide sequence: TGTGCCAGCAGCCTGACAGGGAGCGGGGGGGAGACCCAGTACTTC.

Worth noting for this clone: The sample has other DNA sequences that encode this CDR3 too. The CDR3 protein is CASSPRQGGMNTEAFF. In nucleotides, the CDR3 is TGTGCCAGCTCACCTAGGCAGGGGGGCATGAACACTGAAGCTTTCTTT. The chain uses TRBV18 and TRBJ1-1; 7 nucleotides align to TRBD1. The junction had 7 bases not matched to a gene; V was cut back by 3 bases and J by 0 bases. The CDR3 covers 16 residues. CDR1 is KGHSH and CDR2 is LQKENI in the germline V gene.

This sequence joins TRBV28 and TRBJ1-2; D remains ambiguous. CDR3 size: 14 residues. V dropped 2 bases and J dropped 8 bases, with 15 bases sitting between them. The germline V gene has CDR1 MDHEN and CDR2 SYDVKM. CDR3 loop: CASSLDSGWEGYTF. CDR3 sequence (DNA): TGTGCCAGCAGTTTAGATTCCGGGTGGGAGGGCTACACCTTC.

The V gene is TRBV6-5, the J gene TRBJ1-1; 7 nucleotides agree with TRBD1. CDR1 MNHEY and CDR2 SVGAGI come from the germline V gene. Trimming at V came to 6 bases and at J to 0 bases, leaving 1 base not matched to a gene. There are 13 residues in the CDR3. The CDR3 DNA is TGTGCCAGCAGGACAGGGTTGAACACTGAAGCTTTCTTT. Protein: CASRTGLNTEAFF.

The rearrangement uses TRBV6-6 and TRBJ1-5; 8 bases are shared with TRBD1. This CDR3 region has 15 residues. V dropped 6 bases and J dropped 5; count of bases not matched to a gene: 9. Germline CDR1 and CDR2: MNHNY and SVGAGI (reference sequence). For the CDR3, the DNA is TGTGCCAGCAGACTATCAGGACAGGGAGATCAGCCCCAGCATTTT. Translated, it gives CASRLSGQGDQPQHF.

The V call is TRBV5-5, the J call TRBJ1-2; 9 nucleotides agree with TRBD1. J lost 6 bases, V lost 3 bases, and 3 bases had no gene match. Germline V lookup: CDR1 SGHKS, CDR2 YYEKEE (reference sequence). The CDR3 is 13 residues long. CDR3 loop: CASSYGQGNGYTF. CDR3 sequence (DNA): TGTGCCAGCAGCTACGGACAGGGGAATGGCTACACCTTC.

This clone was observed a single time. V and J are TRBV28 and TRBJ1-2; D may be TRBD1 (6 bases). The V gene lost 5 bases and the J gene lost 11 bases, with 24 bases spanning the gap. This CDR3 spans 15 amino acids. Germline values: CDR1 MDHEN, CDR2 SYDVKM. The CDR3 coding sequence is TGTGCCAGCAGTAGCACCGGGACCCAGGGGATAAGGTACACCTTC. As protein: CASSSTGTQGIRYTF.

The chain links TRBV5-4 to TRBJ2-5, with TRBD2 identical over 7 bases. The trim removed 3 bases at V and 0 bases at J, leaving 8 bases unmatched. Germline CDR1 reads SGHNT; CDR2 reads YYREEE (reference sequence). This CDR3 has 16 residues. CDR3 bases: TGTGCCAGCAGCTCTATGGCACTAGCGTACCAAGAGACCCAGTACTTC. This gives the protein CASSSMALAYQETQYF.